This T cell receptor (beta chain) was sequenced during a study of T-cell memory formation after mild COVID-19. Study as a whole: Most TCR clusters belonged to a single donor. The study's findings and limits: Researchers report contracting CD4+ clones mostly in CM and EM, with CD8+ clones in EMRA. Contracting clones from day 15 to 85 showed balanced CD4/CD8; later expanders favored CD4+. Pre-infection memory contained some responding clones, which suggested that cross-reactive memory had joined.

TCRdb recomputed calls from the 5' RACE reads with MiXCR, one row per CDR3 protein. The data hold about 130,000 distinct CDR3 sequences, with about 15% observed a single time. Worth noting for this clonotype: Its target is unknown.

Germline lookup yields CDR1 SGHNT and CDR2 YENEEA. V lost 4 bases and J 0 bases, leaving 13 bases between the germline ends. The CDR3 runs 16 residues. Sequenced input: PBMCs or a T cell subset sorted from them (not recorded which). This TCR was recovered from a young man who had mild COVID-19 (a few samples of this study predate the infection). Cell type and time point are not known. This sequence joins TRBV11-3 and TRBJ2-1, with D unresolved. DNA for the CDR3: TGTGCCAGCAGCTCCTTACACGCTAGCTCCTACAATGAGCAGTTCTTC. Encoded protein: CASSSLHASSYNEQFF. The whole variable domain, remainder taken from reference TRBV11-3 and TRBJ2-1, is EAGVVQSPRYKIIEKKQPVAFWCNPISGHNTLYWYLQNLGQGPELLIRYENEEAVDDSQLPKDRFSAERLKGVDSTLKIQPAELGDSAVYLCASSSLHASSYNEQFFGPGTRLTVL.